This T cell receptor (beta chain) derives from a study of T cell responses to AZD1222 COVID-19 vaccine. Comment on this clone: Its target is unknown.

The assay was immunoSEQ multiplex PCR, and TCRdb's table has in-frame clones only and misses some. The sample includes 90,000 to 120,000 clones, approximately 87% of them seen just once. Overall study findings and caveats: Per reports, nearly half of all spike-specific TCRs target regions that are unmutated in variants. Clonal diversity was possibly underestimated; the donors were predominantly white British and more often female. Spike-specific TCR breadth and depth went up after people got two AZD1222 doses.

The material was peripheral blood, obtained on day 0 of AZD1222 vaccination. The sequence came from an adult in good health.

CDR3 bases: TGTGCCAGCAGCCAAGTACAGGTCACAGATACGCAGTATTTT. Protein product: CASSQVQVTDTQYF. The rearrangement links TRBV3-1 (or the pseudogene TRBV3-2) to TRBJ2-3, with D perhaps TRBD1 (5 bases). Germline V gene lookup returns CDR1 LGHDT and CDR2 YNNKEL (reference sequence). Trimming shortened V by 1 base and J by 2 bases, and 7 bases separated the two germline ends. This CDR3 comprises 14 residues.